These 8 T cell receptor beta chains were sequenced from one sample in a study of shared T cell receptors in the human thymus. This table comes from immunoSEQ multiplex PCR, and its TCRdb copy is limited to in-frame clones, with some not included. Found here are hundreds of thousands of clones, 88% of them singletons; the top ten hold 0.01%. These records were also assigned to another study, of human thymus T cells.

The sample consisted of thymocytes. The receptors were sampled from a boy younger than two with a congenital heart defect.

This clone was observed a handful of times. This chain connects TRBV6-6 to TRBJ1-4, with D perhaps matching TRBD1 (5 bases). V was clipped by 5 bases and J by 15 bases, with 16 bases between them. CDR1 is MNHNY, CDR2 SVGAGI, per germline (reference sequence). The CDR3 is made up of 12 amino acids. CDR3: CASSATRGDVFF. In DNA, the CDR3 is TGTGCCAGCAGTGCTACTCGGGGGGATGTGTTTTTT.

There are a few counts of this clone. This sequence joins TRBV7-9 and TRBJ2-6, with TRBD2 identical over 7 bases. The CDR3 spans 19 residues. V shed 3 bases, J shed 0 bases, and the junction held 11 bases outside the gene matches. CDR1 is SEHNR and CDR2 is FQNEAQ in the germline V gene (reference sequence). The CDR3 region is CASSFQITSVVSGANVLTF. The CDR3 nucleotides read TGTGCCAGCAGCTTCCAGATTACTAGCGTCGTCTCTGGGGCCAACGTCCTGACTTTC. The whole variable domain, remainder taken from reference TRBV7-9 and TRBJ2-6, is DTGVSQNPRHKITKRGQNVTFRCDPISEHNRLYWYRQTLGQGPEFLTYFQNEAQLEKSRLLSDRFSAERPKGSFSTLEIQRTEQGDSAMYLCASSFQITSVVSGANVLTFGAGSRLTVL.

In DNA, the CDR3 is TGCGCCAGCAGCCACCCTGGCGGGAAGGGGATGTCCTACGAGCAGTACTTC. Translating gives CASSHPGGKGMSYEQYF. The genes are TRBV4-1 and TRBJ2-7; TRBD2 might be the D (6 bases). Germline assignment: CDR1 MGHRA and CDR2 YSYEKL. V lost 3 bases to trimming and J lost 1 base, with 19 bases between them. There are 17 residues in the CDR3.

CDR3 loop: CASSPDRVTTEAFF. For the CDR3, the DNA is TGTGCCAGCAGCCCGGACAGGGTGACGACTGAAGCTTTCTTT. The chain has TRBV28 and TRBJ1-1; 8 bases map to TRBD1. J was trimmed by 5 bases and V by 6 bases; bases with no gene match: 8. The CDR3 is 14 residues long. Germline loops: CDR1 MDHEN, CDR2 SYDVKM.

On this clone: A junction boundary mismatches the germline segment, possibly from a read error. The J gene is TRBJ1-6, the V gene TRBV6-1, with D possibly matching TRBD1 (6 bases). Germline CDR1 and CDR2: MNHNS and SASEGT. The CDR3 runs 11 residues. CDR3 region: CASGGGGPEWF. The CDR3 DNA sequence: TGTGCCAGCGGGGGCGGGGGCCCGGAATGGTTT.

Points on this clone: The same CDR3 is also encoded by other DNA sequences in this sample. The CDR3 here is CASSLGVSSTQGANVLTF. The CDR3 DNA sequence: TGCGCCAGCAGCTTGGGGGTTAGCTCAACCCAGGGGGCCAACGTCCTGACTTTC. The genes are TRBV5-1 and TRBJ2-6; D remains ambiguous. Germline CDR1 is SGHRS and CDR2 is YFSETQ. V was shortened by 0 bases and J by 4 bases, with 17 bases between the two germline ends. This CDR3 spans 18 amino acids.

V gene TRBV13 combines with J gene TRBJ2-1; possibly TRBD2 for D (7 bases). CDR3 length equals 17 residues. CDR1 is PRHDT, CDR2 FYEKMQ, per germline (reference sequence). The V end was cut by 4 bases, the J end by 8 bases, with 24 bases between. This chain's CDR3 is CASSSQRDFPGAHEQFF. The CDR3 DNA reads TGTGCCAGCAGCTCTCAGCGGGACTTCCCGGGGGCTCATGAGCAGTTCTTC.

This clone has just one count. This chain links TRBV18 with TRBJ1-5, with 10 positions matching TRBD1. The CDR3 totals 18 residues. In germline, CDR1 is KGHSH, CDR2 LQKENI. V lost 0 bases to trimming and J lost 2 bases; unmatched junction nucleotides: 7. Here the CDR3 reads CASSPPDRGTYGNQPQHF. CDR3 coding DNA: TGTGCCAGCTCACCACCGGACAGGGGGACCTATGGCAATCAGCCCCAGCATTTT.